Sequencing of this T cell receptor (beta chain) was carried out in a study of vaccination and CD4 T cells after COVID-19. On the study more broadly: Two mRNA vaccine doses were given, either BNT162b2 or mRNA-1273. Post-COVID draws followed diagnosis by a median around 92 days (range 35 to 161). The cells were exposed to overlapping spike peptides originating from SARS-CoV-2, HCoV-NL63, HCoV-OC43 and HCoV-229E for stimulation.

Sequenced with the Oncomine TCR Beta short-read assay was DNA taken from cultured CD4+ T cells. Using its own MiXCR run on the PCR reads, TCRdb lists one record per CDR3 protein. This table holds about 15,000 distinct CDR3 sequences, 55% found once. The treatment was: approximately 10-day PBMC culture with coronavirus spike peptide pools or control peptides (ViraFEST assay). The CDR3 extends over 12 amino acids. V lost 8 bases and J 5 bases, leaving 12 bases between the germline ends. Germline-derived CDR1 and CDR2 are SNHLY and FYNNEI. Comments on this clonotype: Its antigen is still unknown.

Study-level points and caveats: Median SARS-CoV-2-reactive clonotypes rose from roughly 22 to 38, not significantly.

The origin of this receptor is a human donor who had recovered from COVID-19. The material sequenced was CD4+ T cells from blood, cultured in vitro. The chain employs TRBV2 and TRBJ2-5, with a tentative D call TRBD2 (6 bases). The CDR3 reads CASGTQRETQYF. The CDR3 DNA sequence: TGTGCCAGCGGGACTCAAAGGGAGACCCAGTACTTC.